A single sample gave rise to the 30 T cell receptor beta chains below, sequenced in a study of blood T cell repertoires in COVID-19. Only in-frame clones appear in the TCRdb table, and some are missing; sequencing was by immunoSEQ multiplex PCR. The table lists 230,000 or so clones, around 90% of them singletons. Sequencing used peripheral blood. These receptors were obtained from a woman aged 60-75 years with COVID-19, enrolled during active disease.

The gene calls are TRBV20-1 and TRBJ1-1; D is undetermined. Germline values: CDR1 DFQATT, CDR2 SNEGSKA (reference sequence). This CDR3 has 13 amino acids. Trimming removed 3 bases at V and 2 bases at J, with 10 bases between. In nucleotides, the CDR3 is TGCAGTGCTAGTAGAGGTCCCAACACTGAAGCTTTCTTT. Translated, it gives CSASRGPNTEAFF.

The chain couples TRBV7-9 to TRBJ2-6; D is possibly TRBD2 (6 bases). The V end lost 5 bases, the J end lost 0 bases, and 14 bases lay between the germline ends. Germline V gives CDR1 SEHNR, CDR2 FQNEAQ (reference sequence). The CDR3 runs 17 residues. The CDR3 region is CASSRRDRGSGANVLTF. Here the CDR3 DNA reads TGTGCCAGCAGCCGGAGGGACCGAGGCTCTGGGGCCAACGTCCTGACTTTC.

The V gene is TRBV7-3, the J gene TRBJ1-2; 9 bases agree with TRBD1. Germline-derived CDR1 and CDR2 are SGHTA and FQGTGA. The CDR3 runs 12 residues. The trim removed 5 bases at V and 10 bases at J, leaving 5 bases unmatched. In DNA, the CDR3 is TGTGCCAGCAGCCAGGGACAGGGTGACTACACCTTC. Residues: CASSQGQGDYTF.

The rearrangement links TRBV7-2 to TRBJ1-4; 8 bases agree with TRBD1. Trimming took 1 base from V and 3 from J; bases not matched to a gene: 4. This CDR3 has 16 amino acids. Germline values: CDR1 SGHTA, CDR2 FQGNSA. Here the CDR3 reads CASSLVPTGANEKLFF. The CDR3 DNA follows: TGTGCCAGCAGCTTAGTCCCGACAGGGGCTAATGAAAAACTGTTTTTT.

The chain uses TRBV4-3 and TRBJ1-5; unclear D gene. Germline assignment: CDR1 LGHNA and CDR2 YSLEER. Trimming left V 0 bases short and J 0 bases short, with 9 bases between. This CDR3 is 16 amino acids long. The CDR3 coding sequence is TGCGCCAGCAGCCAAGATAGTGATTATAGCAATCAGCCCCAGCATTTT. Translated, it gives CASSQDSDYSNQPQHF.

The CDR3 region has the DNA TGTGCCAGCAGTCGTCCCGCGGCCCAAGTCGGGGAGCTGTTTTTT. Its protein is CASSRPAAQVGELFF. V gene TRBV11-3 combines with J gene TRBJ2-2; D is unresolved. The germline V gene encodes CDR1 SGHNT and CDR2 YENEEA. The CDR3 is made up of 15 amino acids. Trimming pared 6 bases from V and 7 bases from J, leaving 18 bases between.

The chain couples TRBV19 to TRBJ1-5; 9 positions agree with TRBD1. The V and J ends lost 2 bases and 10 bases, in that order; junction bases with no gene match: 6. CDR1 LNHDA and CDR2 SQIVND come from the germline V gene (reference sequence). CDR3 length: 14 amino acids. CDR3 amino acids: CASSITGGSEPQHF. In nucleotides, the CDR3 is TGTGCCAGTAGTATAACAGGGGGCTCGGAACCCCAGCATTTT.

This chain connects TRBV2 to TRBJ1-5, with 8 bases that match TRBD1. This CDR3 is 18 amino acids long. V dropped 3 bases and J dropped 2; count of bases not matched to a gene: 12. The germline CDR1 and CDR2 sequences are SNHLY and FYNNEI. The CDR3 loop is CASSDGMMDRVGNQPQHF. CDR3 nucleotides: TGTGCCAGCAGTGACGGCATGATGGACAGGGTTGGCAATCAGCCCCAGCATTTT.

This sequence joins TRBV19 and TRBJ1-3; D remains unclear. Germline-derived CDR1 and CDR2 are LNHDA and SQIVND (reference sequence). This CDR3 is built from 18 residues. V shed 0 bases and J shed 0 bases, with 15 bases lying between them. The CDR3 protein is CASSIDPPTRSSGNTIYF. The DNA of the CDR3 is TGTGCCAGTAGTATAGATCCACCAACTAGGAGCTCTGGAAACACCATATATTTT.

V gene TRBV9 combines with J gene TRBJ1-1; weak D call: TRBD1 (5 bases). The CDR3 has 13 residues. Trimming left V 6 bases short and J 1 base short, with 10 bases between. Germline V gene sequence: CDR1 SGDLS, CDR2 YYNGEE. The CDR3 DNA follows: TGTGCCAGCAACTCCCAGGGGAACACTGAAGCTTTCTTT. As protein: CASNSQGNTEAFF.

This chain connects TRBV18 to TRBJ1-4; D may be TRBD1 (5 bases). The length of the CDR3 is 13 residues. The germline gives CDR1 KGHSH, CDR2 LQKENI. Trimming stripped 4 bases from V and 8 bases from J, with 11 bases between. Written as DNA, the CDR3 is TGTGCCAGCTCACAGGGAGGGGCGGAAAAACTGTTTTTT. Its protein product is CASSQGGAEKLFF.

CDR3 nucleotide sequence: TGTGCCAGCAGTCCCCGCGGGACCATGAACACTGAAGCTTTCTTT. Encoded protein: CASSPRGTMNTEAFF. This chain uses TRBV6-2 or TRBV6-3 with TRBJ1-1, with a possible D match to TRBD1 (5 bases). V lost 5 bases and J lost 0, with 13 bases in between. Germline V CDR1 and CDR2: MNHEY, SVGEGT. The CDR3 has 15 amino acids.

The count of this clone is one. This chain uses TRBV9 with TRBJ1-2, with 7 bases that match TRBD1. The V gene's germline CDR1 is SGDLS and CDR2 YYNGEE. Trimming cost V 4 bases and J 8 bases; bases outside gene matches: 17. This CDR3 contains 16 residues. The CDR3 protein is CASSSGQSPITLGYTF. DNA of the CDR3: TGTGCCAGCAGCTCGGGACAGTCCCCCATCACTTTGGGCTACACCTTC.

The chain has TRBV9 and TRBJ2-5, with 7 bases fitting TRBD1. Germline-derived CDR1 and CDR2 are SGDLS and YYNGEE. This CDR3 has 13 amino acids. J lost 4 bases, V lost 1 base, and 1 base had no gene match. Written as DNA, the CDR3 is TGTGCCAGCAGCGTAAACAGGGGAGAGACCCAGTACTTC. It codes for CASSVNRGETQYF.

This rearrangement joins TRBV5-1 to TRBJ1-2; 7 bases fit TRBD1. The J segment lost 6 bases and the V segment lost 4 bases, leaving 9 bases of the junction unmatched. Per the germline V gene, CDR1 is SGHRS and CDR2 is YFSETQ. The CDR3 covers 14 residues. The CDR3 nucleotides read TGCGCCAGCAGCCTGGGGGGACAGCCAAATGGCTACACCTTC. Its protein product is CASSLGGQPNGYTF.

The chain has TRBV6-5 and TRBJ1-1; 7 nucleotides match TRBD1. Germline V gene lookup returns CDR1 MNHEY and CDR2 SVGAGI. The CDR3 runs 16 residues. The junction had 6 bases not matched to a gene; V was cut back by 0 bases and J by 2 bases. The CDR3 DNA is TGTGCCAGCAGTTACTCGCTAGGGACAGCTAACACTGAAGCTTTCTTT. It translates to CASSYSLGTANTEAFF.

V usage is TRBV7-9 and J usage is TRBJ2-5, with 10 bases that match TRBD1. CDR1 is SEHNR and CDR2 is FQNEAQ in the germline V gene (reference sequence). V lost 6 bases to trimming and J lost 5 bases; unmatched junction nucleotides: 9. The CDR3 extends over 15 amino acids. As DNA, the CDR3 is TGTGCCAGCAGATCCCGGGACAGGGGTCCCGAGACCCAGTACTTC. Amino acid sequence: CASRSRDRGPETQYF.

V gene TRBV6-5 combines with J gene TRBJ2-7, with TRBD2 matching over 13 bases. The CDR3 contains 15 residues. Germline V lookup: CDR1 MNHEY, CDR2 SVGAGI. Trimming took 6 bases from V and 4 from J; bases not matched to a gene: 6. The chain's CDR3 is CASSFWTSGGYEQYF. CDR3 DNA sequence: TGTGCCAGCAGCTTCTGGACTAGCGGGGGTTACGAGCAGTACTTC.

The CDR3 DNA reads as TGTGCCATCAGGAGGGCTAGGGGGCCTGGAAACACCATATATTTT. Its protein is CAIRRARGPGNTIYF. The V and J genes are TRBV10-3 and TRBJ1-3; 7 bases match TRBD1. This CDR3 has 15 amino acids. J gave up 2 bases and V 6 bases, and 7 bases lay outside the gene matches. The germline V gene has CDR1 ENHRY and CDR2 SYGVKD.

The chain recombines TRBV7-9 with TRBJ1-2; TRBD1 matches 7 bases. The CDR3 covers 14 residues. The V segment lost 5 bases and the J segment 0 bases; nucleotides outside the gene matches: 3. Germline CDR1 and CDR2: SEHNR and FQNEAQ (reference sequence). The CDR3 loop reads CASSPGQPNYGYTF. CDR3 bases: TGTGCCAGCAGCCCGGGACAGCCTAACTATGGCTACACCTTC. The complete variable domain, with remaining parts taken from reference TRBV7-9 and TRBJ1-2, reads DTGVSQNPRHKITKRGQNVTFRCDPISEHNRLYWYRQTLGQGPEFLTYFQNEAQLEKSRLLSDRFSAERPKGSFSTLEIQRTEQGDSAMYLCASSPGQPNYGYTFGSGTRLTVV.

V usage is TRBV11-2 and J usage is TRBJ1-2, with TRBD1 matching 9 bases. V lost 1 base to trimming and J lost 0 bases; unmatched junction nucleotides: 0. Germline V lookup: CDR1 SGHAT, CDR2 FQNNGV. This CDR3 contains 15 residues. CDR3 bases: TGTGCCAGCAGCTTAGGACAGGGGGCTAACTATGGCTACACCTTC. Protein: CASSLGQGANYGYTF.

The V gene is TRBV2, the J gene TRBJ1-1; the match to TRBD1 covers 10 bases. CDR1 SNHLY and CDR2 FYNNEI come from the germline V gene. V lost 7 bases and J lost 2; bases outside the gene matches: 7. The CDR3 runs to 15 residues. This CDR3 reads CASTDRGRGNTEAFF. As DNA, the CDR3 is TGTGCCAGCACCGACAGGGGGCGCGGAAACACTGAAGCTTTCTTT.

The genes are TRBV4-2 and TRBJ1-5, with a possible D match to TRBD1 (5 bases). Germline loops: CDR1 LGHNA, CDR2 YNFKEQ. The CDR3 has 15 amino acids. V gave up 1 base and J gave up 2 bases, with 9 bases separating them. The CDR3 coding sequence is TGTGCCAGCAGCCAAGTACAACAGGGCAATCAGCCCCAGCATTTT. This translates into CASSQVQQGNQPQHF.

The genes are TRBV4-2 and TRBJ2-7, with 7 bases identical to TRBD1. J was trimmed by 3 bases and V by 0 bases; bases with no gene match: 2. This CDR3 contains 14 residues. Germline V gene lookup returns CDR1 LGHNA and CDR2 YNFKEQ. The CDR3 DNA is TGTGCCAGCAGCCAAGATGCAGGGGGCTACGAGCAGTACTTC. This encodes CASSQDAGGYEQYF.

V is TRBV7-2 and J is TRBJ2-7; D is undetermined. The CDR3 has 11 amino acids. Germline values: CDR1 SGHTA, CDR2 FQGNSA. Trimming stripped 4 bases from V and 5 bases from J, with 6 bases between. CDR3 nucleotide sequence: TGTGCCAGCAGCTCAATCCACGAGCAGTACTTC. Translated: CASSSIHEQYF.

The chain's CDR3 is CASSPSVGYTF. In DNA form, the CDR3 reads TGTGCCAGCAGCCCCAGTGTTGGCTACACCTTC. The V and J genes are TRBV7-2 and TRBJ1-2; D remains ambiguous. The V gene's germline CDR1 is SGHTA and CDR2 FQGNSA. Trimming left V 5 bases short and J 7 bases short, with 8 bases between. The CDR3 spans 11 residues.

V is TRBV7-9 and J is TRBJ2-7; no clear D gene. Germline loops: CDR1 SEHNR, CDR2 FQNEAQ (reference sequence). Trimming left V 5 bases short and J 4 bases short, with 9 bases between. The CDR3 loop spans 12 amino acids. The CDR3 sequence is CASSDFTYEQYF. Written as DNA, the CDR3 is TGTGCCAGCAGCGACTTTACTTACGAGCAGTACTTC.

The CDR3 DNA sequence: TGTGCCAGCAGCTTAAACTCTGGCGGGGGGTTCGAGGAGCAGTACTTC. Protein product: CASSLNSGGGFEEQYF. The chain employs TRBV7-2 and TRBJ2-7, with 8 bases matching TRBD2. V lost 2 bases and J lost 7; bases outside the gene matches: 13. There are 16 residues in the CDR3. Germline lookup yields CDR1 SGHTA and CDR2 FQGNSA.

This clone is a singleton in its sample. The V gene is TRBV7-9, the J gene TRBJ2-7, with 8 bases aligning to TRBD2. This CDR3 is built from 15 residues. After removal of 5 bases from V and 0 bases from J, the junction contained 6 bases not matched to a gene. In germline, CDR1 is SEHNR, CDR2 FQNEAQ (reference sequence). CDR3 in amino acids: CASSPLAAYSYEQYF. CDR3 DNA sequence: TGTGCCAGCAGCCCACTAGCGGCGTACTCCTACGAGCAGTACTTC. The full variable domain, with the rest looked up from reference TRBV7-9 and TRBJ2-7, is DTGVSQNPRHKITKRGQNVTFRCDPISEHNRLYWYRQTLGQGPEFLTYFQNEAQLEKSRLLSDRFSAERPKGSFSTLEIQRTEQGDSAMYLCASSPLAAYSYEQYFGPGTRLTVT.

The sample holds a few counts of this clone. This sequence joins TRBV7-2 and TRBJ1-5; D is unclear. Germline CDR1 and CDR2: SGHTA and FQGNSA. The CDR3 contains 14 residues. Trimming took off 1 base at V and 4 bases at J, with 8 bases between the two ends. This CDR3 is CASSLGATNQPQHF. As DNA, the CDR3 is TGTGCCAGCAGCTTAGGAGCCACGAATCAGCCCCAGCATTTT.